The TCR beta chain under discussion was sequenced for a study of control samples from healthy donors and cancer patients. The CDR3 runs to 12 residues. Germline V gene data show CDR1 as SNHLY and CDR2 as FYNNEI. Between the trimmed V and J ends, which lost 6 bases and 1 base, there was a span of 6 bases. TCRdb's copy holds only in-frame clones and misses some; the assay was immunoSEQ multiplex PCR. The profile shows about 85,000 clones, roughly 91% of them singletons. This clone appeared a single time. This TCR came from a woman in her sixties in good health. The V gene is TRBV2, the J gene TRBJ2-5, with D possibly matching TRBD2 (6 bases). Material: blood. CDR3: CASRGLQETQYF. For the CDR3, the DNA is TGTGCCAGCAGGGGACTCCAAGAGACCCAGTACTTC.